This TCR beta chain was identified in a study of OX40 agonist ivuxolimab in advanced cancers. Study as a whole: The dose-escalation cohort was around 83% male, with a mean age of around 60 years, ranging roughly 20 to 90. General observations from the study: What antigens the expanded peripheral T cells recognized was never established.

This CDR3 is 15 amino acids long. The V gene's germline CDR1 is SNHLY and CDR2 FYNNEI. Trimming took off 6 bases at V and 5 bases at J, with 16 bases between the two ends. This clone has a single count. No antigen is known for it. Autoimmune disease history or systemic immunosuppression meant exclusion. Baseline, cycle 4 day 1, and cycle 7 day 1 were the blood sampling points. Method: immunoSEQ multiplex PCR; TCRdb's copy keeps in-frame clones and lacks some. The data hold 20,000 to 25,000 clones, with approximately 87% observed a single time. Material: CD4+ or CD8+ T cells sorted from blood, obtained in a trial of the OX40 agonist ivuxolimab. The rearrangement links TRBV2 to TRBJ2-2; D perhaps matches TRBD1 (6 bases). This TCR derives from an adult with an advanced solid tumor such as melanoma, head and neck, liver or kidney cancer. The CDR3 DNA sequence: TGTGCCAGCAGCCGTGGGGGCAGGTCTACCGGGGAGCTGTTTTTT. Translating gives CASSRGGRSTGELFF.